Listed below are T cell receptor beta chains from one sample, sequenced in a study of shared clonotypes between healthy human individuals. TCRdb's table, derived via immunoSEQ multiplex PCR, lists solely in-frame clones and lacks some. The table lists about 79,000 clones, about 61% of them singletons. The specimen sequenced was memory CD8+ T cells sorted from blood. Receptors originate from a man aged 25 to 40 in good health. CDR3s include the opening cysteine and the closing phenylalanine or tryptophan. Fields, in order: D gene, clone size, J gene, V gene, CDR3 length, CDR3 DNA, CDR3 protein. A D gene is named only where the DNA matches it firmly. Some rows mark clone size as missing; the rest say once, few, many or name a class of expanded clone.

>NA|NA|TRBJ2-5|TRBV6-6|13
TGTGCCAGCAGTTATGGAGGTGGGGAGACCCAGTACTTC
CASSYGGGETQYF
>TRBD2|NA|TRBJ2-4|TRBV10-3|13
TGTGCCATCGGGGGGGAGGCCAGAAACATTCAGTACTTC
CAIGGEARNIQYF
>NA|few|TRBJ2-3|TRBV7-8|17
TGTGCCAGCAGCGTCTCCTACAGGTTCAATAGCACAGATACGCAGTATTTT
CASSVSYRFNSTDTQYF
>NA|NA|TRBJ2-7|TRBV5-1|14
TGCGCCAGCAGCTCCCGTACACCCCTAGGCGAGCAGTACTTC
CASSSRTPLGEQYF
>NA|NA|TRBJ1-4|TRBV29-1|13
TGCAGCGTTGGCGTGGAGTCTAATGAAAAACTGTTTTTT
CSVGVESNEKLFF
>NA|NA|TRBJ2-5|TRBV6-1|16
TGTGCCAGCAGTGAACCCGGACGGCTGTACCAAGAGACCCAGTACTTC
CASSEPGRLYQETQYF
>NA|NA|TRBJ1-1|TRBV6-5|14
TGTGCCAGCAGTTACGGCAGGGGAAACACTGAAGCTTTCTTT
CASSYGRGNTEAFF
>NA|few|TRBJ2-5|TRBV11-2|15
TGTGCCAGCAGCTTAGGAGGAGGGAACCAAGAGACCCAGTACTTC
CASSLGGGNQETQYF
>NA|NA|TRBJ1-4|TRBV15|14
TGTGCCACCAGCAGAAGGGGACAAACTGAAAAACTGTTTTTT
CATSRRGQTEKLFF
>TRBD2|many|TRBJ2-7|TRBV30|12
TGTGCCTATAGCGGGAGGGCCTACGAGCAGTACTTC
CAYSGRAYEQYF
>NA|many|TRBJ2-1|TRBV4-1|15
TGCGCCAGCAGCCAAGATGGGAGCTCCTACAATGAGCAGTTCTTC
CASSQDGSSYNEQFF
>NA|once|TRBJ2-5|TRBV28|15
TGTGCCAGCAGTCCAGGGGAGATGGTTCTGGAGACCCAGTACTTC
CASSPGEMVLETQYF
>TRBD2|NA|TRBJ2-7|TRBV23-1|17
TGCGCCAGCAGTCAATCGGCCAGCGGGAGGGCCTTCTGCGAGCAGTACTTC
CASSQSASGRAFCEQYF
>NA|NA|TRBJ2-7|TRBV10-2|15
TGCGCCAGCAGTCAGGGACGGGTCTCCTCCTACGAGCAGTACTTC
CASSQGRVSSYEQYF
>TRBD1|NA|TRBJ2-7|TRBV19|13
TGTGCCAGTAGTATTGGACAGGACTACGAGCAGTACTTC
CASSIGQDYEQYF
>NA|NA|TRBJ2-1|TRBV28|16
TGTGCCAGCAGTTCTACGGACAGTCGGGGATACAATGAGCAGTTCTTC
CASSSTDSRGYNEQFF
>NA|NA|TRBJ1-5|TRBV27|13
TGTGCCAGCAGTCTCGCAGGCGCCGGGCCCCAGCATTTT
CASSLAGAGPQHF
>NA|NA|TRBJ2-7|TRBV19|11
TGTGCCAGTAGTAGTCTCTACGAGCAGTACTTC
CASSSLYEQYF
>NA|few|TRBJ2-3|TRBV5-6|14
TGTGCCAGCAGCTTGCTCGGGATCACAGATACGCAGTATTTT
CASSLLGITDTQYF
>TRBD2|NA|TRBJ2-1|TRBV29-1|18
TGCAGCGTTGCGGGTTTGGGACTAGCGGGAGGCCTCGATCCTGAGCAGTTCTTC
CSVAGLGLAGGLDPEQFF
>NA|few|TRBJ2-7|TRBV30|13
TGTGCCCGCCGCAGCGAACGCTCCTACGAGCAGTACTTC
CARRSERSYEQYF
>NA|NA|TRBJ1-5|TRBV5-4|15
TGTGCCAGCAGCTTAGGGAGGGTCTTCAATCAGCCCCAGCATTTT
CASSLGRVFNQPQHF
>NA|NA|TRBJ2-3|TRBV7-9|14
TGTGCCAGCAGCTTGGTAGCGGCCACAGATACGCAGTATTTT
CASSLVAATDTQYF
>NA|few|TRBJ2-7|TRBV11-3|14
TGTGCCAGCAGCTCCGAGCGGTGGGGCAGGGAGCAGTACTTC
CASSSERWGREQYF
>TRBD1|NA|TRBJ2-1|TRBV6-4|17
TGTGCCAGCAGTTCGACCTCCGGGACAGGGATTGACAATGAGCAGTTCTTC
CASSSTSGTGIDNEQFF
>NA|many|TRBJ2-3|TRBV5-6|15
TGTGCCAGCAGCTGGATTCAGGGTTACACAGATACGCAGTATTTT
CASSWIQGYTDTQYF